This TCR beta chain was obtained from a study of cytomegalovirus exposure and HLA in healthy donors. Overall study: Of approximately 400 genotyped donors, around 76% clustered with self-reported Caucasian donors. Study-wide results and limits: Among immune exposure information, only CMV serostatus was available. Follow-up analysis later connected one missense variant in DCLRE1C with trimming of TCR beta V- and J-genes.

Points on this clone: Its antigen is unknown.

J lost 7 bases, V lost 1 base, and 10 bases had no gene match. This CDR3 contains 16 residues. Germline V gene data show CDR1 as SEHNR and CDR2 as FQNEAQ (reference sequence). The donors were healthy bone marrow donors. Primers: 60 Vbeta forward and 13 Jbeta reverse. Method: immunoSEQ multiplex PCR; TCRdb's copy keeps in-frame clones and lacks some. The data contain about 100,000 clones, 60% to 80% of them seen just once; the ten biggest clones take up around 5%. The chain is built from TRBV7-9 and TRBJ2-7; 10 bases line up with TRBD2. The sequence was collected from a woman aged 18 to 35 in good health and CMV-seropositive. The source material was PBMCs. The CDR3 nucleotides are TGTGCCAGCAGCTTAGGAGGAGCGGGAGGGCCGGAGGAGCAGTACTTC. It translates to CASSLGGAGGPEEQYF.